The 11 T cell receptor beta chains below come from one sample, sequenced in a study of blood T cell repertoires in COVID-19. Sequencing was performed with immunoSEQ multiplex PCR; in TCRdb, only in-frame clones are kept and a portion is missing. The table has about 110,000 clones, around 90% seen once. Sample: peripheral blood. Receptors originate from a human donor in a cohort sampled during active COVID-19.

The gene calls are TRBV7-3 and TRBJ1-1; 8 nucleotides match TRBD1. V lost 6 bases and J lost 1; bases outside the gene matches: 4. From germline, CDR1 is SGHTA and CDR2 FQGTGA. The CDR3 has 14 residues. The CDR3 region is CASRPGQENTEAFF. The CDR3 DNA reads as TGTGCCAGCAGACCGGGACAGGAGAACACTGAAGCTTTCTTT.

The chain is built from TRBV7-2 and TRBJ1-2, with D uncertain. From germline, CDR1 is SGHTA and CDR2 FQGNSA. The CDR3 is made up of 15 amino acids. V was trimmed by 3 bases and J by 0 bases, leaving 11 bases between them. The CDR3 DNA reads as TGTGCCAGCAGCTTGTTTGTTTCGTCTAACTATGGCTACACCTTC. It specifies CASSLFVSSNYGYTF. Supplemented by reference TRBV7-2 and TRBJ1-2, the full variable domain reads GAGVSQSPSNKVTEKGKDVELRCDPISGHTALYWYRQSLGQGLEFLIYFQGNSAPDKSGLPSDRFSAERTGGSVSTLTIQRTQQEDSAVYLCASSLFVSSNYGYTFGSGTRLTVV.

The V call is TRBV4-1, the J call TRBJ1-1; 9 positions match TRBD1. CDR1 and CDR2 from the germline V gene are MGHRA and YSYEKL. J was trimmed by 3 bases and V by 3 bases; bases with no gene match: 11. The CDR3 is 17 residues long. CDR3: CASSQAGTGSIYTEAFF. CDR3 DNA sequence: TGCGCCAGCAGCCAGGCCGGGACAGGGTCGATATACACTGAAGCTTTCTTT.

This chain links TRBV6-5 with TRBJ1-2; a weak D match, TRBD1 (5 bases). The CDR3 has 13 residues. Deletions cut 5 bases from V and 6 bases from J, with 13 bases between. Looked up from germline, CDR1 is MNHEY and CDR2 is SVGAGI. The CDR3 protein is CASSNYRSDGYTF. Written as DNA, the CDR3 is TGTGCCAGCAGTAACTACAGGTCCGATGGCTACACCTTC.

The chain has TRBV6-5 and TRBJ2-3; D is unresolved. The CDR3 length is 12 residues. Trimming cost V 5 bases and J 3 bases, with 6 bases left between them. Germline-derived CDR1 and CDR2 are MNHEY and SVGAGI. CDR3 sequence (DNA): TGTGCCAGCAGTAAAACTACAGATACGCAGTATTTT. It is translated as CASSKTTDTQYF.

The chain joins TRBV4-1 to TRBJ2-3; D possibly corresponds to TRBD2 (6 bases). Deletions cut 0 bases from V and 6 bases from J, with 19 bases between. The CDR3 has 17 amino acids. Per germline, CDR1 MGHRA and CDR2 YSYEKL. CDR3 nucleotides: TGCGCCAGCAGCCAAGATAGCCTCCCGGGAGTGGGTGATACGCAGTATTTT. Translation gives CASSQDSLPGVGDTQYF.

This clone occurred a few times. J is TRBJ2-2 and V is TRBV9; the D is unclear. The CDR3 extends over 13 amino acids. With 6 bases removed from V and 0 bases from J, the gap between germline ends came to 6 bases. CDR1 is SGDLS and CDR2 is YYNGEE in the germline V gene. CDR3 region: CASKNTNTGELFF. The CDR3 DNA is TGTGCCAGCAAAAACACGAACACCGGGGAGCTGTTTTTT.

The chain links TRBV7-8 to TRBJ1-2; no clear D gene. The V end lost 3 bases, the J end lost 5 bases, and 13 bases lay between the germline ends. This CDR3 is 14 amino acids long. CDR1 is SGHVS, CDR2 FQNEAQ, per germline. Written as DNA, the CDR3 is TGTGCCAGCAGCTTTATCGAGGGCTTGTATGGCTACACCTTC. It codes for CASSFIEGLYGYTF.

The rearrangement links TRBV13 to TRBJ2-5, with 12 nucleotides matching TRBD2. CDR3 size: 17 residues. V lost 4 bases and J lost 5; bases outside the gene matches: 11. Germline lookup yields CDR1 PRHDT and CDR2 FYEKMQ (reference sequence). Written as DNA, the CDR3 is TGTGCCAGCAGCTCAACCCGGACTAGCGGGACGGGGGAGACCCAGTACTTC. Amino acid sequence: CASSSTRTSGTGETQYF.

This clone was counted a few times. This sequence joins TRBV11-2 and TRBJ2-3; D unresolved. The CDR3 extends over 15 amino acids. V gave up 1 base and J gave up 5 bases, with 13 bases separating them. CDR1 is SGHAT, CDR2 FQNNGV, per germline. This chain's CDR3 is CASSLVLGSVDTQYF. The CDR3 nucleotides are TGTGCCAGCAGCTTAGTTCTAGGCTCGGTAGATACGCAGTATTTT.

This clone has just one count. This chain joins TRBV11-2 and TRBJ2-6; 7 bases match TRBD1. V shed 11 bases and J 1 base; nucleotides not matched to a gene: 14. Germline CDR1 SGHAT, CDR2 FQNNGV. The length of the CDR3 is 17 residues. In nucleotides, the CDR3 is TGTGCCCTAATTAGGGGGCCCGCTGGGTCTGGGGCCAACGTCCTGACTTTC. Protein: CALIRGPAGSGANVLTF.